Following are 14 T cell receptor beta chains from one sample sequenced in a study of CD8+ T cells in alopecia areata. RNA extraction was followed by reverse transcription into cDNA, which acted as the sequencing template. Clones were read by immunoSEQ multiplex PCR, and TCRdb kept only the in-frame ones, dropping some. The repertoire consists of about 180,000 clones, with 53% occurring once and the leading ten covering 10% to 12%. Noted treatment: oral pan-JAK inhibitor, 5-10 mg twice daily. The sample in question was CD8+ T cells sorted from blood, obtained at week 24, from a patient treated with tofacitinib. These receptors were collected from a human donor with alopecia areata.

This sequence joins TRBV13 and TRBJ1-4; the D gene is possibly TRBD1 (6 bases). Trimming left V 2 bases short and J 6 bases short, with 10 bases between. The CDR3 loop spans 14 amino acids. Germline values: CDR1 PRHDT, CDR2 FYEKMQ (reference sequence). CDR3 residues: CASSLRAGDEKLFF. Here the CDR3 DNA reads TGTGCCAGCAGCTTACGGGCAGGGGATGAAAAACTGTTTTTT.

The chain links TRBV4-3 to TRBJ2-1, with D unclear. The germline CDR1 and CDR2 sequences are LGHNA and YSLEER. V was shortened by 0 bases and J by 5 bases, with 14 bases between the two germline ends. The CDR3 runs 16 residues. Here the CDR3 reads CASSQDRRRFDNEQFF. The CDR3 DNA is TGCGCCAGCAGCCAAGATCGCAGGCGCTTCGACAATGAGCAGTTCTTC.

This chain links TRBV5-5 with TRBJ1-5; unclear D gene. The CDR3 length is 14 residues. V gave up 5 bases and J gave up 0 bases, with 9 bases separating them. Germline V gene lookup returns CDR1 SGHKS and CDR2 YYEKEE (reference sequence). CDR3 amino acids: CASSSLDSNQPQHF. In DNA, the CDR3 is TGTGCCAGCAGTTCTTTAGATAGCAATCAGCCCCAGCATTTT.

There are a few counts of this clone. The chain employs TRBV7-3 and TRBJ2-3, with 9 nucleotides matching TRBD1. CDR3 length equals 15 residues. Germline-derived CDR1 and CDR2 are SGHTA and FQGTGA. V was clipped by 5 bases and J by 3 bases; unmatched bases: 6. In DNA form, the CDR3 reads TGTGCCAGCAGCCACGGACAGGGGAGAACAGATACGCAGTATTTT. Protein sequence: CASSHGQGRTDTQYF.

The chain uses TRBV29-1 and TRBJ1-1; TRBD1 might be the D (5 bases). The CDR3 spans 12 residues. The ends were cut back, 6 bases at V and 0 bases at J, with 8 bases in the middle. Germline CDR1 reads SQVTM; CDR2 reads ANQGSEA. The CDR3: CSVTVLNTEAFF. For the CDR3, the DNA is TGCAGCGTGACAGTACTGAACACTGAAGCTTTCTTT.

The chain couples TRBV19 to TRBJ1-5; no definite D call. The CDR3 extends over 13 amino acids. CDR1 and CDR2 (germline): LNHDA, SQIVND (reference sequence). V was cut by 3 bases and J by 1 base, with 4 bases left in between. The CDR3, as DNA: TGTGCCAGTAGTATCGAAAGCAATCAGCCCCAGCATTTT. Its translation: CASSIESNQPQHF.

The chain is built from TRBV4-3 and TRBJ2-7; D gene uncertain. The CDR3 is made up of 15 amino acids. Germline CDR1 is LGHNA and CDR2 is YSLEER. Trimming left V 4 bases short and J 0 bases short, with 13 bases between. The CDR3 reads CASSPVADSSYEQYF. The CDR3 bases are TGCGCCAGCAGCCCCGTAGCAGATAGCTCCTACGAGCAGTACTTC.

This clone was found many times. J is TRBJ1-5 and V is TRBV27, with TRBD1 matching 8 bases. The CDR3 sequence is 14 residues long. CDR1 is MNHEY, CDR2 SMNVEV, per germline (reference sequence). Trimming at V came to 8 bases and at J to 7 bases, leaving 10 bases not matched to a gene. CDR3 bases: TGTGCCAGCCAGACAGGGGCTGATGGACAGCCCCAGCATTTT. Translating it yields CASQTGADGQPQHF.

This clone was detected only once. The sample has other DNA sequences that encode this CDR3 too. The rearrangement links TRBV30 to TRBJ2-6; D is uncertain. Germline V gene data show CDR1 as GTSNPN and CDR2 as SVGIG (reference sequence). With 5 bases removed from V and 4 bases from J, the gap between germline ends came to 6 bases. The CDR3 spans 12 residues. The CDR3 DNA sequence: TGTGCCTGGTCATCCGGGGCCAACGTCCTGACTTTC. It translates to CAWSSGANVLTF.

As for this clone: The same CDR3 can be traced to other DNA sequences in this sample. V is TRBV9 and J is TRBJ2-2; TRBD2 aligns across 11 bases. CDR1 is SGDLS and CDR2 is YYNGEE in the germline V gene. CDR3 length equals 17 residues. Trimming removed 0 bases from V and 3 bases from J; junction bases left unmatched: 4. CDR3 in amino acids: CASSVGLAGGDTGELFF. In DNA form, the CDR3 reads TGTGCCAGCAGCGTAGGGTTAGCGGGAGGGGACACCGGGGAGCTGTTTTTT.

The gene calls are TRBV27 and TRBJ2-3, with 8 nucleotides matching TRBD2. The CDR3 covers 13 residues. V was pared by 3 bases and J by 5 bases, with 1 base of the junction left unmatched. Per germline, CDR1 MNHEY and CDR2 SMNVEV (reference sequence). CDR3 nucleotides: TGTGCCAGCAGTTTTAGCGGGAAAGATACGCAGTATTTT. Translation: CASSFSGKDTQYF.

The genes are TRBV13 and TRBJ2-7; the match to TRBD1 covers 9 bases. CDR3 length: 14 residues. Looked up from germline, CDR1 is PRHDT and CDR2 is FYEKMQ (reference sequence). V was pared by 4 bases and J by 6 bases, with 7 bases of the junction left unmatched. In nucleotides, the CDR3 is TGTGCCAGCAGCTCCGGGACAGGGACAGCCGAGCAGTACTTC. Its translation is CASSSGTGTAEQYF.

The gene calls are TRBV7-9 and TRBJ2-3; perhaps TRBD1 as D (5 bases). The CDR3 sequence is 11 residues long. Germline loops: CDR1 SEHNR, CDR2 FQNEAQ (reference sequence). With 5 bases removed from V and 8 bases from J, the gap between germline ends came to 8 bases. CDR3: CASSPDSTQYF. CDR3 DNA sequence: TGTGCCAGCAGCCCTGACAGTACGCAGTATTTT. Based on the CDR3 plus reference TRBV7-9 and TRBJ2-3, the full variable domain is DTGVSQNPRHKITKRGQNVTFRCDPISEHNRLYWYRQTLGQGPEFLTYFQNEAQLEKSRLLSDRFSAERPKGSFSTLEIQRTEQGDSAMYLCASSPDSTQYFGPGTRLTVL.

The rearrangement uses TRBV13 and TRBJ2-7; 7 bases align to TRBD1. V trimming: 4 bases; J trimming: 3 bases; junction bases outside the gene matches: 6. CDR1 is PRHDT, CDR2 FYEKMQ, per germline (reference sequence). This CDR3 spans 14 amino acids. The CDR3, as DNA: TGTGCCAGCAGCTCGGGACAGATTATCTACGAGCAGTACTTC. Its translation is CASSSGQIIYEQYF.